A selection of T cell receptor beta chains follows, all from one sample in a study of cytomegalovirus exposure and HLA in healthy donors. Using immunoSEQ multiplex PCR, the repertoire was profiled, and TCRdb retains in-frame clones only, with some absent. The table lists some 120,000 clones, 60% to 85% of them singletons. Sequencing was carried out using PBMCs. Receptors originate from a woman aged 18-30 years in good health and CMV-seronegative. The CDR3 runs from the conserved cysteine through the conserved F or W. Each record gives: J gene, V gene, clone size, D gene, CDR3 protein, CDR3 DNA. The D gene is left open where the match is weak. Some rows mark clone size as missing; the rest say once, few, many or name a class of expanded clone.

j_call: TRBJ2-5
v_call: TRBV6-1
clone_size: -
d_call: TRBD1
cdr3_aa: CASSLTGEETQYF
cdr3_nt: TGTGCCAGCAGCCTTACAGGGGAAGAGACCCAGTACTTC

j_call: TRBJ1-6
v_call: TRBV27
clone_size: -
d_call: -
cdr3_aa: CASSPIETAGYGSPLHF
cdr3_nt: TGTGCCAGCAGTCCGATCGAGACAGCCGGGTATGGTTCACCCCTCCACTTT

j_call: TRBJ2-7
v_call: TRBV30
clone_size: -
d_call: TRBD1
cdr3_aa: CAWRGGQGIYEQYF
cdr3_nt: TGTGCCTGGAGGGGAGGACAGGGCATCTACGAGCAGTACTTC

j_call: TRBJ1-2
v_call: TRBV5-1
clone_size: -
d_call: TRBD1
cdr3_aa: CASSFPEQGVYTF
cdr3_nt: TGCGCCAGCAGCTTCCCGGAACAGGGGGTCTACACCTTC

j_call: TRBJ2-7
v_call: TRBV18
clone_size: -
d_call: TRBD2
cdr3_aa: CASSRLLAGEHEQYF
cdr3_nt: TGTGCCAGCTCACGCCTACTAGCGGGGGAACACGAGCAGTACTTC

j_call: TRBJ1-2
v_call: TRBV6-5
clone_size: once
d_call: TRBD1
cdr3_aa: CASSYIPTGGRGYTF
cdr3_nt: TGTGCCAGCAGTTACATCCCGACAGGGGGCCGAGGCTACACCTTC

j_call: TRBJ2-1
v_call: TRBV6-1
clone_size: once
d_call: -
cdr3_aa: CASSRTDNEQFF
cdr3_nt: TGTGCCAGCAGCCGAACTGACAATGAGCAGTTCTTC

j_call: TRBJ1-5
v_call: TRBV28
clone_size: -
d_call: TRBD1
cdr3_aa: CASRTGGGGSNQPQHF
cdr3_nt: TGTGCCAGCAGAACAGGGGGCGGAGGTAGCAATCAGCCCCAGCATTTT

j_call: TRBJ2-3
v_call: TRBV7-3
clone_size: -
d_call: TRBD2
cdr3_aa: CANPWRGGLRDTQYF
cdr3_nt: TGTGCCAACCCCTGGCGGGGGGGCTTACGAGATACGCAGTATTTT

j_call: TRBJ2-3
v_call: TRBV5-4
clone_size: -
d_call: -
cdr3_aa: CASSGPSTDTQYF
cdr3_nt: TGTGCCAGCAGCGGCCCCAGTACAGATACGCAGTATTTT

j_call: TRBJ2-2
v_call: TRBV7-7
clone_size: -
d_call: -
cdr3_aa: CASSLITTGNTGELFF
cdr3_nt: TGTGCTAGCAGCTTGATAACCACAGGGAACACCGGGGAGCTGTTTTTT

j_call: TRBJ1-1
v_call: TRBV2
clone_size: -
d_call: -
cdr3_aa: CASSGPRGGVTEAFF
cdr3_nt: TGTGCCAGCAGTGGCCCTCGGGGAGGGGTCACTGAAGCTTTCTTT

j_call: TRBJ2-3
v_call: TRBV4-1
clone_size: -
d_call: TRBD2
cdr3_aa: CASSPQAGGPGDTQYF
cdr3_nt: TGCGCCAGCAGCCCCCAAGCGGGGGGGCCCGGGGATACGCAGTATTTT

j_call: TRBJ2-7
v_call: TRBV5-1
clone_size: -
d_call: TRBD1
cdr3_aa: CASSLLTGGVGEQYF
cdr3_nt: TGCGCCAGCAGCTTACTGACAGGGGGAGTGGGGGAGCAGTACTTC

j_call: TRBJ1-6
v_call: TRBV10-1
clone_size: -
d_call: TRBD1
cdr3_aa: CASRGTADNSPLHF
cdr3_nt: TGCGCCAGCAGGGGGACAGCCGATAATTCACCCCTCCACTTT

j_call: TRBJ2-7
v_call: TRBV7-6
clone_size: -
d_call: -
cdr3_aa: CASSLVASVNYEQYF
cdr3_nt: TGTGCCAGCAGCTTAGTCGCTAGTGTAAACTACGAGCAGTACTTC

j_call: TRBJ2-2
v_call: TRBV9
clone_size: -
d_call: TRBD2
cdr3_aa: CASSVSGGANGELFF
cdr3_nt: TGTGCCAGCAGCGTTAGCGGGGGGGCTAACGGGGAGCTGTTTTTT

j_call: TRBJ1-2
v_call: TRBV30
clone_size: -
d_call: -
cdr3_aa: CAWSPPPGSGYTF
cdr3_nt: TGTGCCTGGAGTCCCCCACCTGGGAGTGGCTACACCTTC

j_call: TRBJ1-5
v_call: TRBV5-8
clone_size: -
d_call: -
cdr3_aa: CASSPPSGNQPQHF
cdr3_nt: TGTGCCAGCAGCCCCCCGTCAGGCAATCAGCCCCAGCATTTT

j_call: TRBJ2-5
v_call: TRBV10-3
clone_size: -
d_call: -
cdr3_aa: CAIRPGIRSQETQYF
cdr3_nt: TGTGCCATCAGGCCCGGGATCAGGAGCCAGGAGACCCAGTACTTC

j_call: TRBJ1-1
v_call: TRBV6-5
clone_size: -
d_call: TRBD1
cdr3_aa: CASGQARTEAFF
cdr3_nt: TGTGCCAGCGGACAGGCTCGAACTGAAGCTTTCTTT

j_call: TRBJ2-7
v_call: TRBV2
clone_size: -
d_call: TRBD1
cdr3_aa: CASLRDRGREQYF
cdr3_nt: TGTGCCAGCCTCCGGGACAGGGGGCGAGAGCAGTACTTC

j_call: TRBJ1-2
v_call: TRBV28
clone_size: -
d_call: -
cdr3_aa: CASSLYEANYGYTF
cdr3_nt: TGTGCCAGCAGTTTGTACGAGGCTAACTATGGCTACACCTTC

j_call: TRBJ1-2
v_call: TRBV28
clone_size: few
d_call: TRBD1
cdr3_aa: CASSFSRTGAYGYTF
cdr3_nt: TGTGCCAGCAGTTTTAGTAGGACAGGGGCATATGGCTACACCTTC

j_call: TRBJ2-2
v_call: TRBV2
clone_size: once
d_call: -
cdr3_aa: CASTRLGDTGELFF
cdr3_nt: TGTGCCAGCACCAGACTCGGGGACACCGGGGAGCTGTTTTTT

j_call: TRBJ1-2
v_call: TRBV28
clone_size: -
d_call: TRBD1
cdr3_aa: CASSFPGQADYGYTF
cdr3_nt: TGTGCCAGCAGTTTTCCCGGACAGGCCGACTATGGCTACACCTTC

j_call: TRBJ1-2
v_call: TRBV7-9
clone_size: -
d_call: -
cdr3_aa: CASSLVMDYYGYTF
cdr3_nt: TGTGCCAGCAGCTTAGTAATGGACTACTATGGCTACACCTTC

j_call: TRBJ1-5
v_call: TRBV4-2
clone_size: once
d_call: -
cdr3_aa: CASSQGSVGGNQPQHF
cdr3_nt: TGTGCCAGCAGCCAAGGATCGGTTGGGGGGAATCAGCCCCAGCATTTT

j_call: TRBJ1-4
v_call: TRBV7-6
clone_size: -
d_call: -
cdr3_aa: CASSVGEGVREKLFF
cdr3_nt: TGTGCCAGCTCCGTAGGGGAAGGGGTCCGCGAAAAACTGTTTTTT

j_call: TRBJ2-5
v_call: TRBV2
clone_size: -
d_call: TRBD2
cdr3_aa: CASSPGLAGGPGQETQYF
cdr3_nt: TGTGCCAGCAGTCCTGGACTAGCGGGGGGGCCGGGACAAGAGACCCAGTACTTC

j_call: TRBJ1-5
v_call: TRBV29-1
clone_size: -
d_call: -
cdr3_aa: CSVGGRNNQPQHF
cdr3_nt: TGCAGCGTTGGGGGCCGGAACAATCAGCCCCAGCATTTT

j_call: TRBJ2-7
v_call: TRBV15
clone_size: -
d_call: -
cdr3_aa: CATSRETDYEQYF
cdr3_nt: TGTGCCACCAGCAGGGAGACAGACTACGAGCAGTACTTC

j_call: TRBJ1-1
v_call: TRBV27
clone_size: few
d_call: TRBD1
cdr3_aa: CASSPLTGHTEAFF
cdr3_nt: TGTGCCAGCAGTCCCCTGACAGGGCACACTGAAGCTTTCTTT

j_call: TRBJ1-1
v_call: TRBV5-8
clone_size: -
d_call: -
cdr3_aa: CASSLRIGGAEAFF
cdr3_nt: TGTGCCAGCAGCTTGCGTATAGGGGGAGCGGAAGCTTTCTTT

j_call: TRBJ1-2
v_call: TRBV28
clone_size: -
d_call: TRBD1
cdr3_aa: CASSLGGTGYGYTF
cdr3_nt: TGTGCCAGCAGTTTAGGAGGGACAGGGTATGGCTACACCTTC